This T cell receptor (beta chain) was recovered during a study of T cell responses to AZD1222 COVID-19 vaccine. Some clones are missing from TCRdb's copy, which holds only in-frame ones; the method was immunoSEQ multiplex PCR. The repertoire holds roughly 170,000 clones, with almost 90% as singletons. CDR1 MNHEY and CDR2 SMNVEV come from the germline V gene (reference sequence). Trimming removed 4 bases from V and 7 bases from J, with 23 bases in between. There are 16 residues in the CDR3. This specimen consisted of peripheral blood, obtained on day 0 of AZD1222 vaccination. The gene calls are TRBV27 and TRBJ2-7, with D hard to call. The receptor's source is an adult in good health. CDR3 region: CASSSRLNSSPREQYF. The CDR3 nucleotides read TGTGCCAGCAGTTCCCGACTCAACTCCTCTCCCCGGGAGCAGTACTTC.